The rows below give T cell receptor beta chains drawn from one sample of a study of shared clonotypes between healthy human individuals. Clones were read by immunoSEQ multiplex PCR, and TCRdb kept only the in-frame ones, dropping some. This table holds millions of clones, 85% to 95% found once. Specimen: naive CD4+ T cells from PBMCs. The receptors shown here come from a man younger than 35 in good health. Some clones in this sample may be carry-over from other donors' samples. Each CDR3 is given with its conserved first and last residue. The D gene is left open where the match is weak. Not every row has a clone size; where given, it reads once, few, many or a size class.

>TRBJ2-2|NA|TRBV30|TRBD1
TGTGCCTGGAGAAGGATTCGGGGACAGGGAAACACCGGGGAGCTGTTTTTT
CAWRRIRGQGNTGELFF
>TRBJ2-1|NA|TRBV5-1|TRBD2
TGCGCCAGCAGCCGACTAGCGGGAGTTGATGAGCAGTTCTTC
CASSRLAGVDEQFF
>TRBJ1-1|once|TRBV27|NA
TGTGCCAGCAGGCAGGGACTCAGGAACACTGAAGCTTTCTTT
CASRQGLRNTEAFF
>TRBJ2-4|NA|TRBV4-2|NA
TGTGCCAGCAGCCAAGAGAGCGGAAACATTCAGTACTTC
CASSQESGNIQYF
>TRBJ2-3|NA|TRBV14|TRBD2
TGTGCCAGCAGCCGACTAGCGCTCCCCAGGGGCACAGATACGCAGTATTTT
CASSRLALPRGTDTQYF
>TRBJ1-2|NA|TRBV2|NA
TGTGCCAGCAGTGTAACGCGGGACGGAACCCCCGGCTACACCTTC
CASSVTRDGTPGYTF
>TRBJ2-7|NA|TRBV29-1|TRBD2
TGCAGCGTTGGGCCCCTAGCGGGTGTCTACGAGCAGTACTTC
CSVGPLAGVYEQYF
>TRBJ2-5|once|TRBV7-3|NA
TGTGCCAGCAGCTTAGGCCTAACACAAGAGACCCAGTACTTC
CASSLGLTQETQYF
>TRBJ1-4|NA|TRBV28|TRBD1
TGTGCCAGCAGGTCCAGGGGGAAACTGTTTTTT
CASRSRGKLFF
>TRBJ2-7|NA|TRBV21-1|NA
TGTGCCAGCAGCAAATCCCGGACTAGCGGGAGCTTGGGCGAGCAGTACTTC
CASSKSRTSGSLGEQYF
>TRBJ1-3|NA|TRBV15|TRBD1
TGTGCCACCAGCCCAGGGGGACAGCGGAATCCTGGAAACACCATATATTTT
CATSPGGQRNPGNTIYF
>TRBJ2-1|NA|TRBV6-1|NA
TGTGCCAGCAGTGAAGCGCAATCAGCGGCCAATGAGCAGTTCTTC
CASSEAQSAANEQFF
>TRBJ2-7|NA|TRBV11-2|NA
TGTGCCAGCAGCTTAGGGCCCCGGGGCGGCTCCTACGAGCAGTACTTC
CASSLGPRGGSYEQYF
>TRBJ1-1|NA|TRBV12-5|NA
TGTGCTAGTGGTTTGGGGGGTAGGGTGTCGGGAACTGAAGCTTTCTTT
CASGLGGRVSGTEAFF
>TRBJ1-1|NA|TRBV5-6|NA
TGTGCCAGCAGCTTCCACAGGGTTAACACTGAAGCTTTCTTT
CASSFHRVNTEAFF
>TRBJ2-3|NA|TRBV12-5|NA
TGTGCTAGTGGCCCCGGACAGCATACGCAGTATTTT
CASGPGQHTQYF
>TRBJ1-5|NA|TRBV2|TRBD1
TGTGCCAGCAGAGCTAGGGACAGGGGTCAGCCCCAGCATTTT
CASRARDRGQPQHF
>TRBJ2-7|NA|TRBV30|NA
TGTGCCTGGAGTCTCCCCTTTTACGAGCAGTACTTC
CAWSLPFYEQYF
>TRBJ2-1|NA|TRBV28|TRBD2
TGTGCCAGCAGTGGGTATGGGACTAGCGGGAGCTCCTACAATGAGCAGTTCTTC
CASSGYGTSGSSYNEQFF
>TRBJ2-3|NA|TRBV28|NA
TGTGCCAGCAGTGCTGGACAGAAAACAGATACGCAGTATTTT
CASSAGQKTDTQYF
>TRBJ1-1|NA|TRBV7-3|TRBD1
TGTGCCAGCAGCTTATCGGGACAGGGAAGGGGCACTGAAGCTTTCTTT
CASSLSGQGRGTEAFF
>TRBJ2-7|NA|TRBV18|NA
TGTGCCAGCTCACCACCGGGGGCCCTACGACAGCAGTACTTC
CASSPPGALRQQYF
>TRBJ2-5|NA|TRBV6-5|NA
TGTGCCAGCAGTTACGACAGTGGGGAGACCCAGTACTTC
CASSYDSGETQYF
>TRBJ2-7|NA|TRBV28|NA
TGTGCCGGGTCCCTCCCGTCGGGCGAGCAGTACTTC
CAGSLPSGEQYF
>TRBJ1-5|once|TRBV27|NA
TGTGCCAGCAGTTTAGAATACAATCAGCCCCAGCATTTT
CASSLEYNQPQHF
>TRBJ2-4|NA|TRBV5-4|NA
TGTGCCAGCAGCCCCCAGAGTACACCGGGCACTAAAAACATTCAGTACTTC
CASSPQSTPGTKNIQYF
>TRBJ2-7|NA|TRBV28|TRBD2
TGTGCCAGCAGTTTGGCGGGAGCCCGCTCCTACGAGCAGTACTTC
CASSLAGARSYEQYF
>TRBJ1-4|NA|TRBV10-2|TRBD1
TGCGCCAGCAGTGAGATAAGGACAGGGGCTGCAACTAATGAAAAACTGTTTTTT
CASSEIRTGAATNEKLFF
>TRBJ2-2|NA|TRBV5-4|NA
TGTGCCAGCAGCTTTAGGCGGGAAGGCGGGGAGCTGTTTTTT
CASSFRREGGELFF
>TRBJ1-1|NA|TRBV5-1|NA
TGCGCCAGCAGCTTAACTGAGGTTGGCCCTGAAGCTTTCTTT
CASSLTEVGPEAFF
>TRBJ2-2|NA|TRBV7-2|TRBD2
TGTGCCAGCAGCCTCGGGACTAGCGGGAGGGCTGCCGGGGAGCTGTTTTTT
CASSLGTSGRAAGELFF
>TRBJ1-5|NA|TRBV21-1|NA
TGTGCCAGCAGCCTCGGAAAGGGGAAATCTCAGCCCCAGCATTTT
CASSLGKGKSQPQHF
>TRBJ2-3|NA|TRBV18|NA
TGTGCCAGCTCACCACAGGGTTATAATGCCGTAACGCAGTATTTT
CASSPQGYNAVTQYF
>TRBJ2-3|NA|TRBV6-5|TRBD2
TGTGCCAGCAGTTACGTAACTAGCGGGGCCCATGGGGCGCAGTATTTT
CASSYVTSGAHGAQYF
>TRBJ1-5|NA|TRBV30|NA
TGTGCCTGGAGCGACCTGGTAGGGAATCAGCCCCAGCATTTT
CAWSDLVGNQPQHF
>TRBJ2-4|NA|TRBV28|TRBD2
TGTGCCAGCAGTTCATGGGCGGGAGACTCCAAAAACATTCAGTACTTC
CASSSWAGDSKNIQYF
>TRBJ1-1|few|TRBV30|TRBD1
TGTGCCTGGGTGAACAGGGGTTACACTGAAGCTTTCTTT
CAWVNRGYTEAFF
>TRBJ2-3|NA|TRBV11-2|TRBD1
TGTGCCAGCAGCTGGGACAGGAGCACAGATACGCAGTATTTT
CASSWDRSTDTQYF
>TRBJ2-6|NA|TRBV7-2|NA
TGTGCCAGCAGCTTTGGCAGATTCTACTCTGGGGCCAACGTCCTGACTTTC
CASSFGRFYSGANVLTF
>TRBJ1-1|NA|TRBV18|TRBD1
TGTGCCAGCTCACCATTACCAGGGGGCACTGAAGCTTTCTTT
CASSPLPGGTEAFF
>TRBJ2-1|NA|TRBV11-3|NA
TGTGCCAGCACCGCATCGTCGGCTAGTGGCTCGAATGAGCAGTTCTTC
CASTASSASGSNEQFF
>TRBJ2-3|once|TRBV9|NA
TGTGCCAGCAGCGGGGGCCGGGTGGGCACAGATACGCAGTATTTT
CASSGGRVGTDTQYF
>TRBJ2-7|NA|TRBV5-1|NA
TGCGCCAGCAGCTTTTCTGAGGGTTCGGGGCAGTACTTC
CASSFSEGSGQYF
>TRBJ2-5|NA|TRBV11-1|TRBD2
TGTGCCAGCAGCGATAATCCGGAAGGACTAGCGGTCTATTACTTC
CASSDNPEGLAVYYF
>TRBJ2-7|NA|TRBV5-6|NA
TGTGCCAGCAGCTTGGAGCAGGGCTCCTACGAGCAGTACTTC
CASSLEQGSYEQYF
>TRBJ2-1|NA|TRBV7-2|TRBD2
TGTGCCAGCAGCCCCCTAGCGGGAGCGCGCGATGAGCAGTTCTTC
CASSPLAGARDEQFF
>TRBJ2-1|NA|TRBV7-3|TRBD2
TGTGCCAGCAGCTTAGCCCGACTAGCGGGAGGTAATGAGCAGTTCTTC
CASSLARLAGGNEQFF
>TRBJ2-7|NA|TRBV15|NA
TGTGCCACCAGCAGAGATAAGAGGGCCTTATACGAGCAGTACTTC
CATSRDKRALYEQYF
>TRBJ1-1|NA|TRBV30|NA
TGTGCCTGGAGCCCAGGGGTGAAGAACACTGAAGCTTTCTTT
CAWSPGVKNTEAFF
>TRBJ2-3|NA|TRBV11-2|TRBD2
TGTGCCAGCAGCCCGCAGCGGGAGTCAGATACGCAGTATTTT
CASSPQRESDTQYF
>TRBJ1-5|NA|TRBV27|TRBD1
TGTGCCAGCAGTACAACCGGGACAGGGTTTTTTGGTCAGCCCCAGCATTTT
CASSTTGTGFFGQPQHF
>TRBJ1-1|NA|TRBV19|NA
TGTGCCAGTAGTGTTCTCACAGGGTGGGGGAACACTGAAGCTTTCTTT
CASSVLTGWGNTEAFF
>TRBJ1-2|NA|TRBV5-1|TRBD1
TGCGCCAGCAGCTCAGGGGGCGTTTACTATGGCTACACCTTC
CASSSGGVYYGYTF
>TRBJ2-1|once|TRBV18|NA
TGTGCCAGCTCACCACCTTCTGGGTACAATGAGCAGTTCTTC
CASSPPSGYNEQFF